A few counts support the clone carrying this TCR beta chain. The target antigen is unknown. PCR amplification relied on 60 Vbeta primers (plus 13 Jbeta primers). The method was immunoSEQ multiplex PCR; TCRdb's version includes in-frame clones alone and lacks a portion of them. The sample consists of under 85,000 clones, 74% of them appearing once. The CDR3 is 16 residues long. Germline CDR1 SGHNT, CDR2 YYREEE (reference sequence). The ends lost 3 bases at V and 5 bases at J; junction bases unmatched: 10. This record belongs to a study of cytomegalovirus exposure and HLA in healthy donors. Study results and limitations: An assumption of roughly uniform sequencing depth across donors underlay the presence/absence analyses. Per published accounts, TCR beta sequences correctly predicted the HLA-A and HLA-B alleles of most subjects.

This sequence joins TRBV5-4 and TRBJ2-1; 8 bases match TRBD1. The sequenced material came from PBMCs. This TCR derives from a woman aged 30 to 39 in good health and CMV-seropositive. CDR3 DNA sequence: TGTGCCAGCAGCTCCCCTGGACAGGGAAGACACAATGAGCAGTTCTTC. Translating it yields CASSSPGQGRHNEQFF.